This entry lists 3 T cell receptor beta chains sequenced from one sample in a study of blood T cell repertoires in COVID-19. Clones were read by immunoSEQ multiplex PCR, and TCRdb kept only the in-frame ones, dropping some. The data hold fewer than 300,000 clones, with 81% observed a single time. The specimen sequenced was peripheral blood. The source of these receptors is a woman aged 55-69 years with active or convalescent COVID-19.

With regard to this clone: Other nucleotide sequences in the sample specify the same CDR3. The chain uses TRBV3-1 (or the pseudogene TRBV3-2) and TRBJ2-7, with TRBD1 matching over 11 bases. The germline gives CDR1 LGHDT, CDR2 YNNKEL (reference sequence). V lost 1 base and J lost 3; bases outside the gene matches: 2. CDR3 size: 15 residues. The CDR3 region has the DNA TGTGCCAGCAGCCAAGCCGGGACAGGGGGCTACGAGCAGTACTTC. Translation gives CASSQAGTGGYEQYF.

This chain connects TRBV3-1 (or the pseudogene TRBV3-2) to TRBJ2-5; maybe TRBD1 (6 bases). Germline CDR1 LGHDT, CDR2 YNNKEL (reference sequence). Trimming stripped 4 bases from V and 1 base from J, with 13 bases between. This CDR3 is 15 amino acids long. The CDR3: CASSRRGYTQETQYF. The CDR3 DNA sequence: TGTGCCAGCAGCCGAAGGGGGTATACCCAAGAGACCCAGTACTTC.

The genes are TRBV7-8 and TRBJ2-2; D is unresolved. This CDR3 contains 12 residues. Germline CDR1 SGHVS, CDR2 FQNEAQ. The V end lost 4 bases, the J end lost 8 bases, and 8 bases lay between the germline ends. CDR3 sequence: CASSSRRGELFF. In nucleotides, the CDR3 is TGTGCCAGCAGCTCGCGCCGGGGGGAGCTGTTTTTT.